Listed below are T cell receptor beta chains from one sample, sequenced in a study of beta chain features in type 1 diabetes. Libraries were prepared by immunoSEQ multiplex PCR; TCRdb keeps only in-frame clonotypes and omits some of them. The sample consists of more than 8,500 clones, around 78% of them appearing once. The sample comprised Tregs from blood. All receptors derive from a woman younger than 35 in good health. CDR3s include the opening cysteine and the closing phenylalanine or tryptophan. Each record gives: V gene, D gene, clone size, J gene, CDR3 DNA, CDR3 protein. A D gene is named only where the DNA matches it firmly. Size is omitted from some rows. Given values are once, few, many or a class for expanded clones.

TRBV29-1	-	-	TRBJ2-7	TGCAGCGTTTCCGTAGGGGGTTTCAACGAGCAGTACTTC	CSVSVGGFNEQYF
TRBV30	TRBD2	-	TRBJ2-5	TGTGCCTGGAGTGGGACTAGCGGGGGATTTGGCGGAGAGACCCAGTACTTC	CAWSGTSGGFGGETQYF
TRBV30	-	few	TRBJ2-7	TGTGCCTGCGGGACTCTTGCCTACGAGCAGTACTTC	CACGTLAYEQYF
TRBV2	TRBD1	few	TRBJ1-1	TGTGCCAGCATTAAAGGACAGGGCTGGGGTGAAGCTTTCTTT	CASIKGQGWGEAFF
TRBV4-1	-	-	TRBJ2-4	TGCGCCAGCAGCCAAGGGACTGATATAGCCAAAAACATTCAGTACTTC	CASSQGTDIAKNIQYF
TRBV5-6	-	few	TRBJ1-5	TGTGCCAGCAGCTTACGACAGAGCAATCAGCCCCAGCATTTT	CASSLRQSNQPQHF
TRBV6-5	TRBD1	-	TRBJ1-6	TGTGCCAGCAGTCACCTCGGACAGGGTCATTCACCCCTCCACTTT	CASSHLGQGHSPLHF
TRBV7-4	TRBD2	-	TRBJ2-3	TGTGCCAGCAGCTTAGACTTTACCTATACCGCGTGGTGCGGGGGTCCAGATACGCAGTATTTT	CASSLDFTYTAWCGGPDTQYF
TRBV18	-	once	TRBJ2-3	TGTGCCAGCTCACCAAAGGACAGAAGCACAGATACGCAGTATTTT	CASSPKDRSTDTQYF
TRBV6-5	TRBD1	-	TRBJ2-1	TGTGCCAGCAGTTACGGGACAGGGGACAGTGAGCAGTTCTTC	CASSYGTGDSEQFF
TRBV27	TRBD1	-	TRBJ1-1	TGTGCCAGCAGCCTACAGGGGGGGAACACTGAAGCTTTCTTT	CASSLQGGNTEAFF
TRBV5-8	-	-	TRBJ2-2	TGTGCCAGCAGCTTGGTTAGGGGATTCGACACCGGGGAGCTGTTTTTT	CASSLVRGFDTGELFF
TRBV4-1	TRBD1	-	TRBJ1-1	TGCGCCAGCAGCGGCCCCGGGACAGGAGGCACTGAAGCTTTCTTT	CASSGPGTGGTEAFF
TRBV10-3	TRBD1	once	TRBJ1-1	TGTGCCATCAGTGAGTGGTGGTGGGCAGGGGGTACGGACACTGAAGCTTTCTTT	CAISEWWWAGGTDTEAFF
TRBV19	-	-	TRBJ2-5	TGTGCCAGTAGTGCGAACAGGGACCTAGAAGAGACCCAGTACTTC	CASSANRDLEETQYF
TRBV28	-	-	TRBJ1-2	TGTGCCAGCAGTTTACTCCACAGGGACTATGGCTACACCTTC	CASSLLHRDYGYTF
TRBV30	-	few	TRBJ1-2	TGTGCCTGGAGCGTACTTCCGGGAGCCTCCTATGGCTACACCTTC	CAWSVLPGASYGYTF
TRBV19	-	once	TRBJ1-1	TGTGCCAGTAGTGGATCAGGGGCGGCGACTGAAGCTTTCTTT	CASSGSGAATEAFF
TRBV28	-	-	TRBJ2-1	TGTGCCAGCAGTTCAATTCAGGGTGGATCCTACAATGAGCAGTTCTTC	CASSSIQGGSYNEQFF
TRBV7-6	-	-	TRBJ2-1	TGTGCCAGCAGTCCCGGGGGAGCGCGGCCCTACAATGAGCAGTTCTTC	CASSPGGARPYNEQFF